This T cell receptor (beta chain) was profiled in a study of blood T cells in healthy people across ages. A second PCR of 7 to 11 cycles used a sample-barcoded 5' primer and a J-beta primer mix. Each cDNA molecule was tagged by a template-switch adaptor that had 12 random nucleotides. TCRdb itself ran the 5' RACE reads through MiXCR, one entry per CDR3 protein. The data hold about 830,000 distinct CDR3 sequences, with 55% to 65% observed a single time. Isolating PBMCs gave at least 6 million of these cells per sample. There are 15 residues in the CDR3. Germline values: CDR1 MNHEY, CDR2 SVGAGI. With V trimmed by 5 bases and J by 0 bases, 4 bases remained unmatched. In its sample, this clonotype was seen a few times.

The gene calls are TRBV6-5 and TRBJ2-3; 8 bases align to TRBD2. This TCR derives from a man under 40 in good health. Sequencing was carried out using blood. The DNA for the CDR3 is TGTGCCAGCAGTCGTCTAGCGGGTAGCACAGATACGCAGTATTTT. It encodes CASSRLAGSTDTQYF.